These 11 T cell receptor beta chains came from one sample sequenced in a study of cytomegalovirus exposure and HLA in healthy donors. Sequencing was performed with immunoSEQ multiplex PCR; in TCRdb, only in-frame clones are kept and a portion is missing. Seen here are 55,000 to 70,000 clones, roughly nine tenths observed once, and the top ten hold about 3%. Input material: PBMCs. These TCRs come from a young man in good health and CMV-seronegative.

This chain uses TRBV7-9 with TRBJ1-1; D might be TRBD1 (5 bases). The CDR3 is 13 residues long. V shed 4 bases and J shed 5 bases, with 11 bases lying between them. Germline CDR1 and CDR2: SEHNR and FQNEAQ (reference sequence). CDR3 residues: CASSSPGGTEAFF. The CDR3, as DNA: TGTGCCAGCAGCTCCCCGGGGGGAACTGAAGCTTTCTTT.

This clone was seen just once. CDR3 protein: CASSVGPGDYTYEQYF. The CDR3 bases are TGTGCCAGCAGCGTAGGCCCCGGGGATTATACCTACGAGCAGTACTTC. The chain couples TRBV9 to TRBJ2-7; TRBD2 is a possible D gene (5 bases). The CDR3 runs 16 residues. Germline V CDR1 and CDR2: SGDLS, YYNGEE. V lost 0 bases to trimming and J lost 2 bases, with 15 bases between them.

This chain links TRBV11-3 with TRBJ1-1; the D gene is possibly TRBD1 (5 bases). Per the germline V gene, CDR1 is SGHNT and CDR2 is YENEEA. The V end lost 8 bases, the J end lost 2 bases, and 9 bases lay between the germline ends. The CDR3 loop spans 12 amino acids. The CDR3 nucleotides read TGTGCCAGCGGTCAGGGCAACACTGAAGCTTTCTTT. It yields the protein CASGQGNTEAFF.

This clone was found a few times. The genes are TRBV19 and TRBJ1-3; maybe TRBD1 (6 bases). CDR1 is LNHDA and CDR2 is SQIVND in the germline V gene (reference sequence). CDR3 size: 14 residues. The V end was cut by 8 bases, the J end by 0 bases, with 11 bases between. The CDR3 spells CASRQGISGNTIYF. CDR3 nucleotides: TGTGCCAGTCGTCAGGGGATCTCTGGAAACACCATATATTTT.

The chain links TRBV10-3 to TRBJ2-7; 10 nucleotides line up with TRBD2. Trimming removed 10 bases from V and 4 bases from J; junction bases left unmatched: 7. This CDR3 region has 13 residues. Germline V gene data show CDR1 as ENHRY and CDR2 as SYGVKD. The CDR3 spells CATGTSASYEQYF. The CDR3 DNA follows: TGTGCCACAGGGACTAGCGCTTCGTACGAGCAGTACTTC.

The chain joins TRBV7-3 to TRBJ2-3; 10 bases fit TRBD2. The CDR3 totals 15 residues. Per germline, CDR1 SGHTA and CDR2 FQGTGA. The J segment lost 5 bases and the V segment lost 2 bases, leaving 4 bases of the junction unmatched. The CDR3 DNA reads TGTGCCAGCAGCTTAGTCCTAGCGGGAGTAGATACGCAGTATTTT. This sequence encodes CASSLVLAGVDTQYF.

This chain joins TRBV4-3 and TRBJ2-7; 7 bases are a match to TRBD2. This CDR3 comprises 15 residues. Germline V gene sequence: CDR1 LGHNA, CDR2 YSLEER. V trimming: 1 base; J trimming: 3 bases; junction bases outside the gene matches: 6. The CDR3 sequence: CASSQVSGSSYEQYF. For the CDR3, the DNA is TGCGCCAGCAGCCAAGTTAGCGGGTCCAGCTACGAGCAGTACTTC.

The rearrangement links TRBV7-2 to TRBJ2-2, with D possibly TRBD1 on 6 matching bases. CDR1 is SGHTA and CDR2 is FQGNSA in the germline V gene. This CDR3 comprises 16 residues. V lost 1 base and J 1 base, leaving 10 bases between the germline ends. The CDR3 nucleotides are TGTGCCAGCAGCTTAGTCAGCAGGGGGAACACCGGGGAGCTGTTTTTT. As protein: CASSLVSRGNTGELFF.

The chain links TRBV5-5 to TRBJ1-2; D is unclear. Looked up from germline, CDR1 is SGHKS and CDR2 is YYEKEE (reference sequence). There are 13 residues in the CDR3. The ends were cut back, 4 bases at V and 4 bases at J, with 11 bases in the middle. The CDR3 DNA sequence: TGTGCCAGCAGCGTGAGGGAGGGCTATGGCTACACCTTC. Amino acid sequence: CASSVREGYGYTF. Filled out from reference TRBV5-5 and TRBJ1-2, the complete variable domain reads DAGVTQSPTHLIKTRGQQVTLRCSPISGHKSVSWYQQVLGQGPQFIFQYYEKEERGRGNFPDRFSARQFPNYSSELNVNALLLGDSALYLCASSVREGYGYTFGSGTRLTVV.

The chain joins TRBV7-2 to TRBJ2-1, with a possible D match to TRBD2 (6 bases). Trimming shortened V by 4 bases and J by 4 bases, and 14 bases separated the two germline ends. Germline-derived CDR1 and CDR2 are SGHTA and FQGNSA. This CDR3 has 15 amino acids. The CDR3 coding sequence is TGTGCCAGCAGCTCGGGGCCGGGGGTATACAATGAGCAGTTCTTC. Translating it yields CASSSGPGVYNEQFF.

This clone has just a few counts. The chain joins TRBV4-1 to TRBJ1-5; D is ambiguous. The CDR3 totals 14 residues. Trimming cost V 2 bases and J 4 bases, with 9 bases left between them. CDR1 is MGHRA, CDR2 YSYEKL, per germline. The CDR3, as DNA: TGCGCCAGCAGCCAAATCGGGAGTAATCAGCCCCAGCATTTT. It translates to CASSQIGSNQPQHF.